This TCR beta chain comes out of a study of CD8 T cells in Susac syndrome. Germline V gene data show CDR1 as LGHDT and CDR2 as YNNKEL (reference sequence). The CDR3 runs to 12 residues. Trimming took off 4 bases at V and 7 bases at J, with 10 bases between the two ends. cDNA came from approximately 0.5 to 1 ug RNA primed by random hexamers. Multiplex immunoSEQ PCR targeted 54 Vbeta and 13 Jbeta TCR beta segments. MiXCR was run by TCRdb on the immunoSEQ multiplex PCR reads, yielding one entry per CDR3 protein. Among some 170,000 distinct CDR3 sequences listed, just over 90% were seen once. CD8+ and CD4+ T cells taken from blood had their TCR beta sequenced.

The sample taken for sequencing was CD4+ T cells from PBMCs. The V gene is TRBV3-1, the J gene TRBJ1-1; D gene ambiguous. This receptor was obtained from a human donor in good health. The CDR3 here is CASSPFSGEAFF. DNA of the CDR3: TGTGCCAGCAGCCCCTTTTCCGGTGAAGCTTTCTTT.